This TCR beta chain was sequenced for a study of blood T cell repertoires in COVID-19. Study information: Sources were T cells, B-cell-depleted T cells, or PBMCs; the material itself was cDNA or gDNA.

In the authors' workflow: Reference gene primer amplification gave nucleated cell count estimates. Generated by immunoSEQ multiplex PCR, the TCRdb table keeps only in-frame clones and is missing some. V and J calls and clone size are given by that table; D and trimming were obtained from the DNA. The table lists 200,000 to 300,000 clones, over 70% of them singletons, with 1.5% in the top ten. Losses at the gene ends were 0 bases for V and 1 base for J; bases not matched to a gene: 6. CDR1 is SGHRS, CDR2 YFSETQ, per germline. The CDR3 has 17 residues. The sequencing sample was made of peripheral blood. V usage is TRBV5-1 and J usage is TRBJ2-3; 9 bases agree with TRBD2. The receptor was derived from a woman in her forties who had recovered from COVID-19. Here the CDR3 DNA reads TGCGCCAGCAGCTTGGGTTTGACTAGCGGCGGCACAGATACGCAGTATTTT. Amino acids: CASSLGLTSGGTDTQYF.